A selection of T cell receptor beta chains follows, all from one sample in a study of CD8 T cells in ankylosing spondylitis. TCRdb processed the 5' RACE reads anew with MiXCR; each CDR3 protein has one entry. In the table there are more than 110,000 distinct CDR3 sequences, roughly 8.3% of which are singletons. The source material was synovial fluid, either unsorted or a sorted T cell fraction (not recorded which). These receptors originate from a male donor with ankylosing spondylitis. CDR3s include the opening cysteine and the closing phenylalanine or tryptophan. D genes are given only for firm matches. Size tells how often a clone was seen (once, few, many) or the class of an expanded clone, and some rows leave it out.

TRBJ2-7	many	TRBD1	TRBV20-1	TGCAGTGCTAGAGTAGGGGGCGCCTCCTACGAGCAGTACTTC	CSARVGGASYEQYF
TRBJ1-1	many	-	TRBV5-6	TGTGCCAGCAGTTACGACGGGATCCTGAACACTGAAGCTTTCTTT	CASSYDGILNTEAFF
TRBJ2-7	many	TRBD2	TRBV20-1	TGCAGTGCTAGACAACTAGCGGGTGTGCAGTACTTC	CSARQLAGVQYF
TRBJ2-6	-	-	TRBV7-9	TGTGCCAGCACACTTAGGGGGGCTGGGGCCAACGTCCTGACTTTC	CASTLRGAGANVLTF
TRBJ2-1	-	TRBD2	TRBV4-2	TGTGCCAGCAGCCAAGGAGGAGTAGCGGGAGGGCCCTCCTACAATGAGCAGTTCTTC	CASSQGGVAGGPSYNEQFF
TRBJ2-7	-	-	TRBV20-1	TGCAGTGCTGCTCTCGGTCTCTACGAGCAGTACTTC	CSAALGLYEQYF
TRBJ2-1	many	-	TRBV11-3	TGTGCCAGCAGCCTAACCCCAACTAGGGATGAGCAGTTCTTC	CASSLTPTRDEQFF
TRBJ2-3	many	-	TRBV12-3/TRBV12-4	TGTGCCAGCAGTTTCTATCCAGATACGCAGTATTTT	CASSFYPDTQYF
TRBJ2-3	-	-	TRBV5-1	TGCGCCAGCAGGGGTGGGACTAGCACAGATACGCAGTATTTT	CASRGGTSTDTQYF
TRBJ2-3	many	TRBD2	TRBV20-1	TGCAGTGCTAGCCTAGCGGGAGAATGGAGCACAGATACGCAGTATTTT	CSASLAGEWSTDTQYF
TRBJ2-7	many	-	TRBV12-3/TRBV12-4	TGTGCCAGCAGTTTAGGTGGGGACGGGTCCTACGAGCAGTACTTC	CASSLGGDGSYEQYF
TRBJ2-1	many	TRBD2	TRBV18	TGTGCCAGCTCACCTGGAGGAACTAGCGTCTTGAATGAGCAGTTCTTC	CASSPGGTSVLNEQFF
TRBJ1-1	many	-	TRBV7-9	TGTGCCAGCAGCTTTGAAAGGCGGCCTGAAGCTTTCTTT	CASSFERRPEAFF
TRBJ2-7	many	-	TRBV12-3/TRBV12-4	TGTGCCAGCAGTTTTTGGGGGGCGTACGAGCAGTACTTC	CASSFWGAYEQYF
TRBJ1-1	few	TRBD1	TRBV20-1	TGCAGTGCTAGAGGGAGACAGGGGAACACTGAAGCTTTCTTT	CSARGRQGNTEAFF
TRBJ2-5	many	-	TRBV9	TGTGCCAGCAGCGTAGGGGCGGGGGAGACCCAGTACTTC	CASSVGAGETQYF
TRBJ1-2	many	-	TRBV14	TGTGCCAGCAGCCAAACGGACCCTCTTGCCCTCTATGGCTACACCTTC	CASSQTDPLALYGYTF
TRBJ1-2	many	-	TRBV11-2	TGTGCCAGCAGCTTAAATCCTGGCCTCCCGCTCTGGGGCTACACCTTC	CASSLNPGLPLWGYTF
TRBJ2-7	many	-	TRBV29-1	TGCAGCGTTCTTACCGGGACTGCTCATTACGAGCAGTACTTC	CSVLTGTAHYEQYF
TRBJ2-6	few	TRBD1	TRBV6-5	TGTGCCAGCAGTTTCGGGACAGCTGGGGCCAACGTCCTGACTTTC	CASSFGTAGANVLTF
TRBJ1-5	-	-	TRBV10-3	TGTGCCATCAGTGAGTCGGGGGGTGCCCTTGAACCCCAGCATTTT	CAISESGGALEPQHF
TRBJ2-1	-	-	TRBV11-3	TGTGCCAGCAGCCCGGGACACTGGATTAACAATGAGCAGTTCTTC	CASSPGHWINNEQFF
TRBJ2-1	few	TRBD2	TRBV28	TGTGCCAGCAGATTAAACTTCGGGGCTAGCGGGAGCGAATATGAGCAGTTCTTC	CASRLNFGASGSEYEQFF
TRBJ2-1	many	TRBD2	TRBV20-1	TGCAGTGCCAGACTAGCGGGAGCAAGGTATGAGCAGTTCTTC	CSARLAGARYEQFF
TRBJ2-2	-	-	TRBV5-1	TGCGCCAGCAGCCGGGACGCAAGGACCGGGGAGCTGTTTTTT	CASSRDARTGELFF
TRBJ2-7	-	-	TRBV3-1	TGTGCCAGCAGCCCCCGACTAGTTTCCTACGAGCAGTACTTC	CASSPRLVSYEQYF
TRBJ2-7	few	TRBD1	TRBV10-3	TGTGCCATCAGTGAGAGGAGACAGGGGGCGCGTTCGAACGAGCAGTACTTC	CAISERRQGARSNEQYF
TRBJ2-3	few	-	TRBV9	TGTGCCAGCAGCTTCAGACTCCCTGCGGGGCCTAGCACAGATACGCAGTATTTT	CASSFRLPAGPSTDTQYF
TRBJ1-1	many	TRBD1	TRBV24-1	TGTGCCACCAGTGTGGCAGGGGGGACTGAAGCTTTCTTT	CATSVAGGTEAFF
TRBJ2-2	many	-	TRBV10-3	TGTGCCATCAGTGGGAACGGGGAGCTGTTTTTT	CAISGNGELFF
TRBJ1-1	-	-	TRBV28	TGTGCCAGCAGTTTATGGGGGGGGAACACTGAAGCTTTCTTT	CASSLWGGNTEAFF
TRBJ2-1	many	-	TRBV20-1	TGCAGTGCTAGAGGGGGTTCGGGAGCCCGGGGGCAGTTCTTC	CSARGGSGARGQFF
TRBJ2-7	-	-	TRBV20-1	TGCAGTGCTAGGCGGCTAGAGAACTCGTACGAGCAGTACTTC	CSARRLENSYEQYF
TRBJ2-5	many	TRBD2	TRBV3-1	TGTGCCAGCAGCGGGACTAGCGGGGGGGCAGAGACCCAGTACTTC	CASSGTSGGAETQYF
TRBJ1-5	many	-	TRBV5-6	TGTGCCAGCAGCTTCTTTGACACGGAAAGCAATCAGCCCCAGCATTTT	CASSFFDTESNQPQHF
TRBJ1-2	many	-	TRBV2	TGTGCCAGCAGTGAAGTATTTGGGACGGCTTATGGCTACACCTTC	CASSEVFGTAYGYTF
TRBJ2-7	-	-	TRBV28	TGTGCCGCCGCCGGCCCCACAGAATCCTACGAGCAGTACTTC	CAAAGPTESYEQYF
TRBJ1-2	many	-	TRBV9	TGTGCCAGCAGCGTATTGGGATCTTCTAACTATGGCTACACCTTC	CASSVLGSSNYGYTF
TRBJ2-7	many	TRBD1	TRBV7-2	TGTGCCAGCAGCTTCTTCGGGACAGTTAACTACGAGCAGTACTTC	CASSFFGTVNYEQYF
TRBJ1-1	many	-	TRBV7-2	TGTGCCAGCAGCTTATATTCGGGACTTGAAGCTTTCTTT	CASSLYSGLEAFF
TRBJ2-7	many	-	TRBV27	TGTGCCAGCTACCCCCCAGACCAGCAGTACTTC	CASYPPDQQYF
TRBJ2-2	many	-	TRBV6-5	TGTGCCAGCAGTTACCCCCAGGGGAGGGAGACCGGGGAGCTGTTTTTT	CASSYPQGRETGELFF
TRBJ1-1	many	-	TRBV14	TGTGCCAGCAGCCAAGATGGGGTCGTTACTGAAGCTTTCTTT	CASSQDGVVTEAFF
TRBJ2-1	-	-	TRBV4-2	TGTGCCAGCAGCCTCACCTCCGGGACGGAGGGCTATGAGCAGTTCTTC	CASSLTSGTEGYEQFF
TRBJ1-1	-	-	TRBV12-3/TRBV12-4	TGTGCCAGCAGTCTACCCGGACAGCTTGAAGCTTTCTTT	CASSLPGQLEAFF
TRBJ1-1	many	-	TRBV20-1	TGCAGTGCTAGAGATGCCACGGGGGAGGGTGACACTGAAGCTTTCTTT	CSARDATGEGDTEAFF
TRBJ2-2	few	-	TRBV4-3	TGCGCCAGTGCCCGGGGTGGCGCGAACACCGGGGAGCTGTTTTTT	CASARGGANTGELFF
TRBJ2-5	many	-	TRBV5-1	TGCGCCAGCAGCTTCGGGATTGCGGAGACCCAGTACTTC	CASSFGIAETQYF
TRBJ2-1	few	-	TRBV6-4	TGTGCCAGCAGTATGACAGACTACAATGAGCAGTTCTTC	CASSMTDYNEQFF
TRBJ1-1	few	TRBD1	TRBV28	TGTGCCAGCAGTCGAGCCCGGGCAGGGGGTGGGCGTAACACTGAAGCTTTCTTT	CASSRARAGGGRNTEAFF
TRBJ1-1	-	-	TRBV10-3	TGTGCCATCAGCTCTGGGCAGGGGTGGACTGAAGCTTTCTTT	CAISSGQGWTEAFF
TRBJ1-2	few	-	TRBV2	TGTGCCAGCAGTGAAACGGGAGCTAACTATGGCTACACCTTC	CASSETGANYGYTF